A single count supports the clone carrying this T cell receptor (beta chain). Its antigen remains unknown. The data were obtained in a study of cytomegalovirus exposure and HLA in healthy donors. On the study more broadly: About four fifths of more than 300 genotyped donors fell in the Caucasian-associated ancestry cluster. Study-level findings and limits: Later on, an analysis tied roughly 17,000 TCR beta sequences to HLA alleles at 0.05 false discovery rate.

PCR amplification relied on 60 Vbeta primers (plus 13 Jbeta primers). TCRdb keeps only in-frame clones here, not all; method: immunoSEQ multiplex PCR. The sample includes tens of thousands of clones, approximately 80% seen only once; the top ten take around 2.5%. This CDR3 region has 16 residues. From germline, CDR1 is LGHNA and CDR2 YSLEER. V lost 0 bases to trimming and J lost 0 bases, with 12 bases between them. Sequenced input: PBMCs. The rearrangement joins TRBV4-3 to TRBJ2-7, with TRBD2 as a possible D gene (6 bases). The sequence came from a man aged 25-45 years in good health and CMV-seronegative. This CDR3 reads CASSQEVAGHSYEQYF. CDR3 nucleotide sequence: TGCGCCAGCAGCCAAGAGGTGGCGGGGCACTCCTACGAGCAGTACTTC.